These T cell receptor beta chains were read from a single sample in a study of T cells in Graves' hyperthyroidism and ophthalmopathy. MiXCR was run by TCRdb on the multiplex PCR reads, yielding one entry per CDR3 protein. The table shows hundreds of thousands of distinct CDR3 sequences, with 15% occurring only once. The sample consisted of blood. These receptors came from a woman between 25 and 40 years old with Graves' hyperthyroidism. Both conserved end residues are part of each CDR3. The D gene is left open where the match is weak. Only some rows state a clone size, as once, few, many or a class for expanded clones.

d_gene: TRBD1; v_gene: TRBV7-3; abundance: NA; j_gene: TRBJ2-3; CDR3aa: CASSRTGGVTDTQYF; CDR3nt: TGTGCCAGCAGCAGGACAGGGGGCGTGACAGATACGCAGTATTTT
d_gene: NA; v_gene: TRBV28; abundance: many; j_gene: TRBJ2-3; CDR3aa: CASSARFAGLDTQYF; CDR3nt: TGTGCCAGCAGTGCGCGGTTCGCAGGGTTGGATACGCAGTATTTT
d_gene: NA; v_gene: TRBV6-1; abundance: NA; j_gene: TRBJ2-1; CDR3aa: CASSPSDLGVPYNEQFF; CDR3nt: TGTGCCAGCAGCCCTTCTGACCTTGGAGTCCCCTACAATGAGCAGTTCTTC
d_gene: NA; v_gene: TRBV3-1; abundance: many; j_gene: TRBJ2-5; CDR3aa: CASSQEPSSETQYF; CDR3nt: TGTGCCAGCAGCCAAGAGCCTAGTTCAGAGACCCAGTACTTC
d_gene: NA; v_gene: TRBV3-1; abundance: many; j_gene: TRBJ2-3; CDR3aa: CASSQDTTALGWDTQYF; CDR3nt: TGTGCCAGCAGCCAAGATACGACGGCCCTCGGATGGGATACGCAGTATTTT
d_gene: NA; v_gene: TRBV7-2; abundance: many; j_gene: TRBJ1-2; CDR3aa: CASSTDRVLYGYTF; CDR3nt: TGTGCCAGCAGCACAGACAGAGTATTATATGGCTACACCTTC
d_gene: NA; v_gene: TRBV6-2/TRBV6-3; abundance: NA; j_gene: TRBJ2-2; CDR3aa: CASRGQYRNTGELFF; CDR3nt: TGTGCCAGCAGAGGACAATACAGGAACACCGGGGAGCTGTTTTTT
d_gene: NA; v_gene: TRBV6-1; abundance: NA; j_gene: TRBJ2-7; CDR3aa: CASSPLGVQQYF; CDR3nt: TGTGCCAGCAGCCCGCTGGGTGTTCAGCAGTACTTC
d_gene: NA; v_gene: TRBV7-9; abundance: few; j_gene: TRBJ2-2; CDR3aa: CASSSTEKNTGELFF; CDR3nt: TGTGCCAGCAGCTCCACAGAGAAGAACACCGGGGAGCTGTTTTTT
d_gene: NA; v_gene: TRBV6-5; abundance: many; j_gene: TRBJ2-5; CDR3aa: CASSYSAATVAQYF; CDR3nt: TGTGCCAGCAGTTACTCGGCGGCGACCGTGGCCCAGTACTTC
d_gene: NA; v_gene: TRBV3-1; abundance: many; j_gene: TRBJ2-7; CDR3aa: CASSQQADYEQYF; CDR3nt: TGTGCCAGCAGCCAACAGGCTGACTACGAGCAGTACTTC
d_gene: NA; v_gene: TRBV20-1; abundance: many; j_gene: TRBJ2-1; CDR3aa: CSAGPLSSYNEQFF; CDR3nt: TGCAGTGCTGGGCCTCTGAGCTCCTACAATGAGCAGTTCTTC
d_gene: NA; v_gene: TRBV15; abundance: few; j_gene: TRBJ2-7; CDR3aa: CATSRLNRAYEQYF; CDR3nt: TGTGCCACCAGCAGACTAAACAGAGCCTACGAGCAGTACTTC
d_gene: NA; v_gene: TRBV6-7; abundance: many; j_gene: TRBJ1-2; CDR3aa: CASRTLSPAHGYTF; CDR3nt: TGTGCCAGCAGGACGCTTTCTCCGGCACATGGCTACACCTTC
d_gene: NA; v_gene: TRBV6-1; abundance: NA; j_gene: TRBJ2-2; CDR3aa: CASSVQGAGELFF; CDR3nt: TGTGCCAGCAGTGTGCAGGGCGCCGGGGAGCTGTTTTTT
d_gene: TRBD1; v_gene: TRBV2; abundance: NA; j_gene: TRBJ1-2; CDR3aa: CASSSDRGLSYGYTF; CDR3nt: TGTGCCAGCAGTTCTGACAGGGGGTTATCTTACGGCTACACCTTC
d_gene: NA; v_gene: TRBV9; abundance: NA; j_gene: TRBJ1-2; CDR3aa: CASSPFAGGYYGYTF; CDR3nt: TGTGCCAGCAGCCCCTTTGCGGGGGGTTACTATGGCTACACCTTC
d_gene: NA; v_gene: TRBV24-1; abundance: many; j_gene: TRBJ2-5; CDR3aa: CATSDTYRETQYF; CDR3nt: TGTGCCACCAGTGACACTTATCGGGAGACCCAGTACTTC
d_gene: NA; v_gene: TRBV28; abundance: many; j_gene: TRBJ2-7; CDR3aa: CASSSGTGTREQYF; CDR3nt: TGTGCCAGCAGTTCCGGGACAGGGACTAGGGAGCAGTACTTC
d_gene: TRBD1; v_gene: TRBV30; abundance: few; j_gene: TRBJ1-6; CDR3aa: CAWGPGGTGSPLHF; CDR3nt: TGTGCCTGGGGGCCAGGGGGCACGGGTTCACCCCTCCACTTT
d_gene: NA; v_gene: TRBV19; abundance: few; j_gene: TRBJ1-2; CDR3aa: CASSEQYYGYTF; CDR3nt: TGTGCCAGTAGCGAACAGTACTATGGCTACACCTTC
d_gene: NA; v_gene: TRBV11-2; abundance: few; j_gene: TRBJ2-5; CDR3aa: CASSLLGLAGEYF; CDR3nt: TGTGCCAGCAGCTTATTAGGTCTGGCTGGGGAGTACTTC
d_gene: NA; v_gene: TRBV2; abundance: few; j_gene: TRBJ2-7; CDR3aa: CASTQDSGFYEQCF; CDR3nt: TGTGCCAGCACCCAGGACAGTGGATTCTACGAGCAGTGCTTC
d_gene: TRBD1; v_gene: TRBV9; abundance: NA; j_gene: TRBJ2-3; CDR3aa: CASSVAGGADTQYF; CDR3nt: TGTGCCAGCAGCGTAGCAGGGGGCGCAGATACGCAGTATTTT
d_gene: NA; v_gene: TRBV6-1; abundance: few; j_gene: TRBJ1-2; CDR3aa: CASSDRTGYGYTF; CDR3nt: TGTGCCAGCAGTGACCGGACGGGCTATGGCTACACCTTC
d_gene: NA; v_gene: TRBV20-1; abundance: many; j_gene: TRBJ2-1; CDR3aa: CSARSNEQFF; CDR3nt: TGCAGTGCTAGGTCCAATGAGCAGTTCTTC
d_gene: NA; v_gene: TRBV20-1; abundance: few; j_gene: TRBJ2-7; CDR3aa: CSARDLLSEQYF; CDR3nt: TGCAGTGCTAGAGATCTCCTGTCCGAGCAGTACTTC
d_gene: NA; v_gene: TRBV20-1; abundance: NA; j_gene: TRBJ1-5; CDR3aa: CSANPGDQPQHF; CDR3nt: TGCAGTGCTAATCCGGGGGATCAGCCCCAGCATTTT
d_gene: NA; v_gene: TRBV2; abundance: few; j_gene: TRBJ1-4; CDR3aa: CASSEVGAPNEKLFF; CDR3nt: TGTGCCAGCAGTGAAGTCGGGGCCCCCAATGAAAAACTGTTTTTT
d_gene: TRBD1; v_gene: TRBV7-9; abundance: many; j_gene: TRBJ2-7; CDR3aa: CASSKDRGDYEQYF; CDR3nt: TGTGCCAGCAGCAAGGACAGGGGGGACTACGAGCAGTACTTC
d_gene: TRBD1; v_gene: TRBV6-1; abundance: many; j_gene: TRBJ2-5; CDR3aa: CASSPRGRGETQYF; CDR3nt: TGTGCCAGCAGTCCCAGGGGGCGAGGAGAGACCCAGTACTTC
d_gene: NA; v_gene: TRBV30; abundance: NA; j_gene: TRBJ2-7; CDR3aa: CAWSQGRVYEQYF; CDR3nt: TGTGCCTGGAGTCAGGGGAGGGTCTACGAGCAGTACTTC
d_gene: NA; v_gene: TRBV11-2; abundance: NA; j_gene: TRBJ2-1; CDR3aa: CASSQGGVGFF; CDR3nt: TGTGCCAGCAGCCAGGGAGGAGTCGGGTTCTTC
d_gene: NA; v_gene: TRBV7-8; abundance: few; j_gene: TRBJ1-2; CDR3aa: CASSLRGSKNYGYTF; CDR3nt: TGTGCCAGCAGCTTAAGGGGGTCAAAGAACTATGGCTACACCTTC
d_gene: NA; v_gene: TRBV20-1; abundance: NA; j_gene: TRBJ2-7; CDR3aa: CSARDPGGSYEQYF; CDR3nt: TGCAGTGCTAGAGACCCGGGCGGTTCCTACGAGCAGTACTTC
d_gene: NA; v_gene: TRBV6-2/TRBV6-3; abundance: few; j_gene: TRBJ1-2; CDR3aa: CASTPGGGGYTF; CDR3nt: TGTGCCAGCACTCCCGGGGGGGGCGGCTACACCTTC
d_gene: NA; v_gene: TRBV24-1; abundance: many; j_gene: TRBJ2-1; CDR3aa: CATSSDTPVYNEQFF; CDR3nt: TGTGCCACCAGTTCTGACACTCCAGTATACAATGAGCAGTTCTTC
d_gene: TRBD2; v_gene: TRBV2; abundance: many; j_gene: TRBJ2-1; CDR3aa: CASNRPGTSGNEQFF; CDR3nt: TGTGCCAGCAACAGACCCGGGACTAGCGGCAATGAGCAGTTCTTC
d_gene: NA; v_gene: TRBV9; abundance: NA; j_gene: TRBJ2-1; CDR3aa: CASSRYPETGSYNEQFF; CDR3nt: TGTGCCAGCAGCCGCTACCCGGAAACGGGGTCCTACAATGAGCAGTTCTTC
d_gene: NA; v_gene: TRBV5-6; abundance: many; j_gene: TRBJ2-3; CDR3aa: CASSPDSGTDTQYF; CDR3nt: TGTGCCAGCAGCCCGGACAGCGGAACAGATACGCAGTATTTT
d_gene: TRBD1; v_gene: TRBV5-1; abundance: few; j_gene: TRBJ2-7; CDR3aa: CASGPGQGAGEQYF; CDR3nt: TGCGCCAGCGGGCCGGGACAGGGGGCGGGCGAGCAGTACTTC
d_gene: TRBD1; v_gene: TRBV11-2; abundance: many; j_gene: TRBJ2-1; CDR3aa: CASSLGSGQLIF; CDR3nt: TGTGCCAGCAGCTTAGGTTCGGGACAGCTCATCTTC
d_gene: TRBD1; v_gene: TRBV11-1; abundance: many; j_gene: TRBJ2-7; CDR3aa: CASSWGTEYEQYF; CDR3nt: TGTGCCAGCAGCTGGGGGACAGAGTACGAGCAGTACTTC
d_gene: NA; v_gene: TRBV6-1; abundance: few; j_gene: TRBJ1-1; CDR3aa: CASSWSWTANTEAFF; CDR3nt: TGTGCCAGCAGTTGGTCCTGGACAGCCAACACTGAAGCTTTCTTT
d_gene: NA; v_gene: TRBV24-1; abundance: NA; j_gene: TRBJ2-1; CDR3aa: CATSGGRGDYDEQFF; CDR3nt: TGTGCCACCAGTGGGGGCCGGGGAGACTACGATGAGCAGTTCTTC
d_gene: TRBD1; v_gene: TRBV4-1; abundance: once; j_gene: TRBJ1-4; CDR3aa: CASSPIGIWDRDNEKLFF; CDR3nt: TGCGCCAGCAGCCCCATTGGGATTTGGGACAGAGATAATGAAAAACTGTTTTTT
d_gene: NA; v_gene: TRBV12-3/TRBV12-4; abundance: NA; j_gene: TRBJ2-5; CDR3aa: CASSPPTSFLAPQETQYF; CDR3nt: TGTGCCAGCAGTCCCCCGACCAGTTTCTTGGCCCCGCAAGAGACCCAGTACTTC
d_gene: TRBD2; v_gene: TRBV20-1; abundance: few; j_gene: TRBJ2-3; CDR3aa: CSASPAGGGTDTQYF; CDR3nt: TGCAGTGCTAGTCCAGCGGGAGGCGGAACAGATACGCAGTATTTT
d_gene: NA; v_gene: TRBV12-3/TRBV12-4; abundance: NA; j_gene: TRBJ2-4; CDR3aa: CASSSVAVAKNIQYF; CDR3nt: TGTGCCAGCAGTTCGGTAGCGGTAGCCAAAAACATTCAGTACTTC
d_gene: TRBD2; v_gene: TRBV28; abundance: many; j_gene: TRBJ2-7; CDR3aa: CASSEGTSDSYEQYF; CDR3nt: TGTGCCAGCAGTGAAGGGACTAGCGACTCCTACGAGCAGTACTTC
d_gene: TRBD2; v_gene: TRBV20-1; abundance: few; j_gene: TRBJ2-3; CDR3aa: CSARVLGLLAGGPRTDTQYF; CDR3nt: TGCAGTGCTAGAGTACTAGGGCTGCTAGCGGGAGGGCCTCGCACAGATACGCAGTATTTT